This T cell receptor (beta chain) comes out of a study of monozygotic twins with inflammatory bowel disease. TCRdb re-called the 5' RACE reads; one entry per CDR3 protein, DNA not given. The sample shows approximately 330,000 distinct CDR3 sequences, and 2% to 2.5% sits with its ten largest clones. Germline V gives CDR1 SQVTM, CDR2 ANQGSEA. This CDR3 is 11 amino acids long. V gene TRBV29-1 combines with J gene TRBJ2-5. This sequence originates from a human donor with ulcerative colitis or Crohn's disease, or a healthy co-twin of an affected twin (not recorded which). Material: blood. This chain's CDR3 is CSVAEGETQYF.